The 7 T cell receptor beta chains given below trace back to one sample, sequenced in a study of T cells in narcolepsy. The assay was immunoSEQ multiplex PCR, and TCRdb's table has in-frame clones only and misses some. The sample yields tens of thousands of clones, about 83% seen once. Sequencing was performed on CD45RA- memory CD4+ T cells from PBMCs. These receptors all come from a human donor with narcolepsy.

The DNA of the CDR3 is TGTGCCAGCAGCACACTTCGGGGGAGCTCCTACAATGAGCAGTTCTTC. As protein: CASSTLRGSSYNEQFF. V is TRBV11-2 and J is TRBJ2-1, with D tentatively TRBD2 (6 bases). This CDR3 has 16 amino acids. Germline V gene sequence: CDR1 SGHAT, CDR2 FQNNGV. The V end lost 5 bases, the J end lost 0 bases, and 14 bases lay between the germline ends.

The V gene is TRBV18, the J gene TRBJ1-1, with 8 bases lining up with TRBD1. Unmatched junction bases numbered 8, after V lost 5 bases and J lost 3 bases. The CDR3 sequence is 15 residues long. The germline gives CDR1 KGHSH, CDR2 LQKENI. The CDR3 loop is CASSADRVGDTEAFF. DNA for the CDR3: TGTGCCAGCTCAGCGGACAGGGTAGGGGACACTGAAGCTTTCTTT.

The chain recombines TRBV19 with TRBJ2-7; 8 bases fit TRBD1. Germline V gives CDR1 LNHDA, CDR2 SQIVND (reference sequence). Trimming at V came to 6 bases and at J to 1 base, leaving 8 bases not matched to a gene. This CDR3 has 15 amino acids. The DNA for the CDR3 is TGTGCCAGTAGCGACCGGGACAGGAGTTCCTACGAGCAGTACTTC. Protein product: CASSDRDRSSYEQYF.

This chain joins TRBV9 and TRBJ1-6; D might be TRBD1 (6 bases). Germline assignment: CDR1 SGDLS and CDR2 YYNGEE. Trimming shortened V by 0 bases and J by 4 bases, and 8 bases separated the two germline ends. There are 15 residues in the CDR3. As DNA, the CDR3 is TGTGCCAGCAGCGTAGTGGGGGCGTATAATTCACCCCTCCACTTT. Residues: CASSVVGAYNSPLHF.

The rearrangement joins TRBV5-5 to TRBJ2-5; D is unclear. Germline loops: CDR1 SGHKS, CDR2 YYEKEE (reference sequence). V shed 0 bases and J shed 7 bases, with 10 bases lying between them. The CDR3 is 13 amino acids. CDR3 coding DNA: TGTGCCAGCAGCTTGGGGTTGTCGGGGACCCAGTACTTC. It specifies CASSLGLSGTQYF.

V and J are TRBV2 and TRBJ2-1; D is undetermined. The CDR3 runs to 12 residues. CDR1 SNHLY and CDR2 FYNNEI come from the germline V gene. The V end was cut by 6 bases, the J end by 16 bases, with 19 bases between. The CDR3 loop reads CASSPGWGTSFF. In nucleotides, the CDR3 is TGTGCCAGCAGCCCCGGGTGGGGAACGTCATTCTTC.

The chain uses TRBV5-8 and TRBJ2-1; maybe TRBD1 (7 bases). Germline V CDR1 and CDR2: SGHTS, YDEGEE. Trimming cost V 10 bases and J 6 bases, with 26 bases left between them. CDR3 size: 16 residues. The CDR3, as DNA: TGTGCCGTTTCAGGGGGGTTATCGACGTTTCTCAATGAGCAGTTCTTC. Translation gives CAVSGGLSTFLNEQFF. The full variable domain, its missing parts supplied by reference TRBV5-8 and TRBJ2-1, is EAGVTQSPTHLIKTRGQQATLRCSPISGHTSVYWYQQALGLGLQFLLWYDEGEERNRGNFPPRFSGRQFPNYSSELNVNALELEDSALYLCAVSGGLSTFLNEQFFGPGTRLTVL.